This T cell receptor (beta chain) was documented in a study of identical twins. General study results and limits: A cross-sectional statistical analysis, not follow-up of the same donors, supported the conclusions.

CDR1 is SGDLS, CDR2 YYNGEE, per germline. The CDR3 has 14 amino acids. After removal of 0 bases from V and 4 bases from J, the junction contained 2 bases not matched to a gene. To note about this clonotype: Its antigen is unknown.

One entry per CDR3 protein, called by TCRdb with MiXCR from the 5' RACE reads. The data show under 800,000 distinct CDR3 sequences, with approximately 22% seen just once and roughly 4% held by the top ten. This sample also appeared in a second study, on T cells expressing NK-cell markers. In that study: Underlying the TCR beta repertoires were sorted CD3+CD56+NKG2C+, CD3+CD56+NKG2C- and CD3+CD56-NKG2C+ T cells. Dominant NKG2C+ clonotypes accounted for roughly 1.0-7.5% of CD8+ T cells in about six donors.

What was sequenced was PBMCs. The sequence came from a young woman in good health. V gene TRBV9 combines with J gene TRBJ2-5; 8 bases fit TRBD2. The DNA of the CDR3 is TGTGCCAGCAGCGTAGCGGGGGGGGGAGAGACCCAGTACTTC. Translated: CASSVAGGGETQYF.